The 20 T cell receptor beta chains reported below all come from one sample, sequenced in a study of blood T cell repertoires in COVID-19. Libraries were prepared by immunoSEQ multiplex PCR; TCRdb keeps only in-frame clonotypes and omits some of them. In the table there are 200,000 to 250,000 clones, about 86% of which are singletons. Sample: peripheral blood. All receptors come from a woman in her sixties with acute or convalescent COVID-19.

The chain uses TRBV5-4 and TRBJ2-2; no clear D. With 4 bases removed from V and 6 bases from J, the gap between germline ends came to 4 bases. Germline V gene sequence: CDR1 SGHNT, CDR2 YYREEE (reference sequence). There are 11 residues in the CDR3. In nucleotides, the CDR3 is TGTGCCAGCAGCGGCCCCGGGGAGCTGTTTTTT. It codes for CASSGPGELFF.

The chain joins TRBV5-3 to TRBJ1-2, with D hard to call. TRBV5-3 is flagged as an ORF with uncertain function. This CDR3 is built from 22 residues. Deletions cut 4 bases from V and 0 bases from J, with 34 bases between. The CDR3 bases are TGTGCCAGAAGCCCGCGAACCTTAAACGCAGGTGTAAAACGGAGGGCTAACTATGGCTACACCTTC. This sequence encodes CARSPRTLNAGVKRRANYGYTF.

V gene TRBV29-1 combines with J gene TRBJ2-7, with 11 bases identical to TRBD2. Germline V gives CDR1 SQVTM, CDR2 ANQGSEA. Losses at the gene ends were 2 bases for V and 2 bases for J; bases not matched to a gene: 8. CDR3 length: 16 amino acids. The CDR3 nucleotides read TGCAGCGTTGAATCTGCGGGGACTAGCGGTCCCTACGAGCAGTACTTC. Its protein is CSVESAGTSGPYEQYF.

The rearrangement joins TRBV5-1 to TRBJ1-4; no definite D call. Trimming left V 1 base short and J 7 bases short, with 5 bases between. In germline, CDR1 is SGHRS, CDR2 YFSETQ. This CDR3 has 12 amino acids. For the CDR3, the DNA is TGCGCCAGCAGCTTGCGGGGTGAAAAACTGTTTTTT. Protein product: CASSLRGEKLFF. Filled out from reference TRBV5-1 and TRBJ1-4, the complete variable domain reads KAGVTQTPRYLIKTRGQQVTLSCSPISGHRSVSWYQQTPGQGLQFLFEYFSETQRNKGNFPGRFSGRQFSNSRSEMNVSTLELGDSALYLCASSLRGEKLFFGSGTQLSVL.

The table lists this clone with a few counts. This chain joins TRBV14 and TRBJ1-3; the D is unclear. V gave up 3 bases and J gave up 7 bases, with 10 bases separating them. CDR3 length: 13 residues. CDR1 SGHDN and CDR2 FVKESK come from the germline V gene. This chain's CDR3 is CASSHSGGNTIYF. As DNA, the CDR3 is TGTGCCAGCAGCCACTCGGGCGGGAACACCATATATTTT.

The gene calls are TRBV5-6 and TRBJ2-2; D call uncertain. V was shortened by 0 bases and J by 6 bases, with 3 bases between the two germline ends. Germline assignment: CDR1 SGHDT and CDR2 YYEEEE. The CDR3 contains 12 residues. The CDR3 coding sequence is TGTGCCAGCAGCTTGGGCGCCGGGGAGCTGTTTTTT. Protein product: CASSLGAGELFF.

This clone is a singleton in its sample. The J gene is TRBJ1-1, the V gene TRBV30; no firm D call. The germline V and J ends were trimmed by 3 bases and 0 bases, with 8 bases remaining between them. CDR3 size: 13 residues. Germline-derived CDR1 and CDR2 are GTSNPN and SVGIG (reference sequence). The CDR3 sequence: CAWSLTVNTEAFF. CDR3 nucleotide sequence: TGTGCCTGGAGCCTAACAGTGAACACTGAAGCTTTCTTT.

This clone was seen once. This chain links TRBV12-3 or TRBV12-4 with TRBJ2-4; TRBD1 matches at 7 bases. V trimming: 5 bases; J trimming: 4 bases; junction bases outside the gene matches: 2. The CDR3 spans 13 residues. The CDR3 DNA reads TGTGCCAGCAGTATGACAGGGAAAAACATTCAGTACTTC. It specifies CASSMTGKNIQYF.

The gene calls are TRBV6-6 and TRBJ2-5; 9 bases agree with TRBD2. The CDR3 spans 16 residues. V lost 5 bases and J lost 1; bases outside the gene matches: 8. The germline gives CDR1 MNHNY, CDR2 SVGAGI (reference sequence). CDR3 sequence reads: CASSLASGEVQETQYF. The DNA of the CDR3 is TGTGCCAGCAGTCTAGCTAGCGGGGAGGTCCAAGAGACCCAGTACTTC.

The chain joins TRBV24-1 to TRBJ1-5, with D unresolved. V was shortened by 3 bases and J by 0 bases, with 5 bases between the two germline ends. The CDR3 extends over 14 amino acids. Germline CDR1 is KGHDR and CDR2 is SFDVKD. Here the CDR3 reads CATSDTYSNQPQHF. CDR3 coding DNA: TGTGCCACCAGTGATACTTATAGCAATCAGCCCCAGCATTTT.

V gene TRBV6-1 combines with J gene TRBJ1-1; D is ambiguous. V was shortened by 3 bases and J by 6 bases, with 11 bases between the two germline ends. Germline V gene data show CDR1 as MNHNS and CDR2 as SASEGT. The CDR3 sequence is 13 residues long. CDR3 DNA: TGTGCCAGCAGTGATCGGGGAGGGTCTGAAGCTTTCTTT. This sequence encodes CASSDRGGSEAFF.

J is TRBJ2-5 and V is TRBV2, with 10 nucleotides matching TRBD2. Per germline, CDR1 SNHLY and CDR2 FYNNEI. V lost 7 bases, J lost 1 base, and 6 bases stayed unmatched. The CDR3 contains 15 residues. The CDR3 DNA reads TGTGCCAGCACCGAACTAGCGGGGCCCCAAGAGACCCAGTACTTC. This gives the protein CASTELAGPQETQYF. The full variable domain, its missing parts supplied by reference TRBV2 and TRBJ2-5, is EPEVTQTPSHQVTQMGQEVILRCVPISNHLYFYWYRQILGQKVEFLVSFYNNEISEKSEIFDDQFSVERPDGSNFTLKIRSTKLEDSAMYFCASTELAGPQETQYFGPGTRLLVL.

The chain carries TRBV13 and TRBJ2-7, with TRBD1 matching 7 bases. The CDR3 is 14 residues long. With 3 bases clipped from V and 5 bases from J, the junction kept 7 bases outside the gene matches. The germline V gene has CDR1 PRHDT and CDR2 FYEKMQ (reference sequence). The CDR3: CASSFGTVTHEQYF. CDR3 coding DNA: TGTGCCAGCAGCTTCGGGACAGTCACCCACGAGCAGTACTTC.

This chain connects TRBV5-1 to TRBJ2-3; 8 bases fit TRBD2. Per the germline V gene, CDR1 is SGHRS and CDR2 is YFSETQ. CDR3 length equals 15 residues. V dropped 0 bases and J dropped 3; count of bases not matched to a gene: 3. CDR3 residues: CASSLDGGGTDTQYF. CDR3 coding DNA: TGCGCCAGCAGCTTGGATGGCGGGGGGACAGATACGCAGTATTTT. The complete variable domain, with remaining parts taken from reference TRBV5-1 and TRBJ2-3, reads KAGVTQTPRYLIKTRGQQVTLSCSPISGHRSVSWYQQTPGQGLQFLFEYFSETQRNKGNFPGRFSGRQFSNSRSEMNVSTLELGDSALYLCASSLDGGGTDTQYFGPGTRLTVL.

The chain links TRBV9 to TRBJ2-5; the match to TRBD1 covers 7 bases. This CDR3 is built from 15 residues. Germline trimming cut 0 bases from V and 4 bases from J; bases unmatched to any gene: 6. Germline assignment: CDR1 SGDLS and CDR2 YYNGEE. The chain's CDR3 is CASSVAVNRGETQYF. The CDR3 coding sequence is TGTGCCAGCAGCGTAGCCGTAAACAGGGGAGAGACCCAGTACTTC.

The gene calls are TRBV4-3 and TRBJ1-2; TRBD1 matches at 7 bases. The CDR3 runs 15 residues. The germline gives CDR1 LGHNA, CDR2 YSLEER. Trimming removed 2 bases from V and 7 bases from J; junction bases left unmatched: 10. Written as DNA, the CDR3 is TGCGCCAGCAGCCAATCAACGGGGACAGCTGGTGGCTACACCTTC. The encoded protein is CASSQSTGTAGGYTF.

The genes are TRBV5-1 and TRBJ1-1, with D perhaps matching TRBD1 (6 bases). The ends were cut back, 3 bases at V and 5 bases at J, with 17 bases in the middle. The CDR3 is made up of 15 amino acids. Per the germline V gene, CDR1 is SGHRS and CDR2 is YFSETQ. In DNA form, the CDR3 reads TGCGCCAGCAGCTCACCTCAGGGGATAGGAACTGAAGCTTTCTTT. Translating it yields CASSSPQGIGTEAFF.

CDR3 sequence (DNA): TGTGCCAGCAGTGAACACCTGAACACTGAAGCTTTCTTT. Its translation is CASSEHLNTEAFF. The J gene is TRBJ1-1, the V gene TRBV9; D gene ambiguous. The CDR3 sequence is 13 residues long. Trimming cost V 5 bases and J 0 bases, with 8 bases left between them. Per the germline V gene, CDR1 is SGDLS and CDR2 is YYNGEE.

CDR3 sequence reads: CAWSADPAGQPQHF. The CDR3 DNA sequence: TGTGCCTGGAGTGCCGACCCTGCGGGTCAGCCCCAGCATTTT. The genes are TRBV30 and TRBJ1-5; D call uncertain. This CDR3 contains 14 residues. CDR1 GTSNPN and CDR2 SVGIG come from the germline V gene (reference sequence). V shed 1 base and J shed 6 bases, with 13 bases lying between them.

CDR3 in amino acids: CASSNPRQGNIYGYTF. CDR3 nucleotide sequence: TGTGCCAGCAGCAATCCTCGCCAGGGGAACATCTATGGCTACACCTTC. The V call is TRBV9, the J call TRBJ1-2; D is possibly TRBD1 (6 bases). The V and J ends lost 4 bases and 4 bases respectively, with 20 bases between them. Germline CDR1 and CDR2: SGDLS and YYNGEE. This CDR3 is built from 16 residues.